One and the same sample provided the 30 T cell receptor beta chains below, sequenced in a study of blood T cells in healthy people across ages. For the second PCR, which ran for roughly 6 to 12 cycles, a sample-barcoded 5' primer and a J-beta primer mix were used. TCRdb ran MiXCR on the 5' RACE reads and lists one entry per CDR3 protein. The sample shows about 1 million distinct CDR3 sequences, 40% to 50% of them seen only once. Sequencing was done on a sample of blood. These receptors were taken from a woman in her fifties or sixties in good health.

The V gene is TRBV11-2, the J gene TRBJ2-3, with 10 bases matching TRBD2. CDR1 is SGHAT, CDR2 FQNNGV, per germline. V trimming: 1 base; J trimming: 3 bases; junction bases outside the gene matches: 4. This CDR3 has 16 residues. The CDR3 DNA reads as TGTGCCAGCAGCTTAGGAGCGGGAGGGTGGACAGATACGCAGTATTTT. Its protein product is CASSLGAGGWTDTQYF.

The J gene is TRBJ2-3, the V gene TRBV5-6; 10 bases are shared with TRBD1. The germline V gene has CDR1 SGHDT and CDR2 YYEEEE. Losses at the gene ends were 4 bases for V and 6 bases for J; bases not matched to a gene: 8. The CDR3 is 15 amino acids. In nucleotides, the CDR3 is TGTGCCAGCAGCAGGACAGGGGGAGAGGCCGATACGCAGTATTTT. It codes for CASSRTGGEADTQYF.

This clonotype has more than one count but fewer than ten. V gene TRBV6-6 combines with J gene TRBJ2-5; TRBD2 is a possible D gene (5 bases). V gave up 6 bases and J gave up 5 bases, with 19 bases separating them. Per the germline V gene, CDR1 is MNHNY and CDR2 is SVGAGI (reference sequence). This CDR3 has 15 residues. The CDR3 protein is CASRSGMGSGETQYF. DNA of the CDR3: TGTGCCAGCAGGTCGGGCATGGGGTCGGGGGAGACCCAGTACTTC.

The chain uses TRBV7-2 and TRBJ2-6; D might be TRBD2 (7 bases). CDR1 and CDR2 (germline): SGHTA, FQGNSA. The CDR3 has 15 amino acids. Trimming left V 9 bases short and J 0 bases short, with 12 bases between. CDR3 loop: CARGGGFSGANVLTF. The CDR3 DNA is TGTGCCAGGGGAGGGGGGTTCTCTGGGGCCAACGTCCTGACTTTC.

The chain is built from TRBV7-9 and TRBJ2-1; TRBD1 is a possible D gene (6 bases). The CDR3 totals 15 residues. Germline assignment: CDR1 SEHNR and CDR2 FQNEAQ (reference sequence). Trimming shortened V by 4 bases and J by 4 bases, and 14 bases separated the two germline ends. For the CDR3, the DNA is TGTGCCAGCAGCTCCCCACAGGGAAAGTACAATGAGCAGTTCTTC. It is translated as CASSSPQGKYNEQFF.

With regard to this clonotype: A junction end diverges from the germline sequence, so it may reflect a read error. The rearrangement joins TRBV14 to TRBJ1-2, with 9 bases lining up with TRBD1. Germline-derived CDR1 and CDR2 are SGHDN and FVKESK. The CDR3 loop spans 15 amino acids. The DNA of the CDR3 is TGTACCAGCAGCCCTACAGGGGGCGCTGACTATGGCTACACCTTC. It is translated as CTSSPTGGADYGYTF.

This sequence joins TRBV20-1 and TRBJ2-3; 12 bases line up with TRBD2. CDR3 length: 16 residues. V dropped 5 bases and J dropped 0; count of bases not matched to a gene: 6. Germline-derived CDR1 and CDR2 are DFQATT and SNEGSKA (reference sequence). The CDR3 DNA follows: TGCAGTGCTGTAACTAGCGGGAGGATGAGCACAGATACGCAGTATTTT. This sequence encodes CSAVTSGRMSTDTQYF.

This clonotype was recorded a few times. V usage is TRBV9 and J usage is TRBJ2-7; 9 bases line up with TRBD1. Germline CDR1 and CDR2: SGDLS and YYNGEE. The CDR3 is made up of 17 amino acids. V was pared by 3 bases and J by 1 base, with 11 bases of the junction left unmatched. The CDR3 DNA sequence: TGTGCCAGCAGCGAGGGGCCGGGACAGGGCGGGTCCTACGAGCAGTACTTC. It codes for CASSEGPGQGGSYEQYF. Variable domain in full (rest from reference TRBV9 and TRBJ2-7): DSGVTQTPKHLITATGQRVTLRCSPRSGDLSVYWYQQSLDQGLQFLIQYYNGEERAKGNILERFSAQQFPDLHSELNLSSLELGDSALYFCASSEGPGQGGSYEQYFGPGTRLTVT.

This clonotype showed up just a few times. The rearrangement links TRBV12-3 or TRBV12-4 to TRBJ2-1; 11 bases line up with TRBD2. The trim removed 5 bases at V and 4 bases at J, leaving 7 bases unmatched. This CDR3 comprises 16 residues. In nucleotides, the CDR3 is TGTGCCAGCAGTATCGTAGCGGGAGGGGGGTACAATGAGCAGTTCTTC. Translated, it gives CASSIVAGGGYNEQFF.

The chain carries TRBV11-2 and TRBJ2-7; 7 bases match TRBD1. Germline assignment: CDR1 SGHAT and CDR2 FQNNGV. The CDR3 runs to 17 residues. V was clipped by 7 bases and J by 2 bases; unmatched bases: 17. This CDR3 is CASTRQGTSSGAYEQYF. The CDR3 coding sequence is TGTGCCAGCACTCGACAGGGTACAAGTTCGGGCGCCTACGAGCAGTACTTC.

In DNA, the CDR3 is TGCAGTGCTATGTGGACTAGCGGGAGAAATGAGCAGTTCTTC. It specifies CSAMWTSGRNEQFF. The genes are TRBV20-1 and TRBJ2-1, with TRBD2 matching over 13 bases. The CDR3 sequence is 14 residues long. J lost 7 bases, V lost 4 bases, and 4 bases had no gene match. Germline values: CDR1 DFQATT, CDR2 SNEGSKA (reference sequence).

This clonotype was counted between two and nine times. The genes are TRBV9 and TRBJ2-5, with 8 bases lining up with TRBD1. Unmatched junction bases numbered 8, after V lost 5 bases and J lost 5 bases. Germline loops: CDR1 SGDLS, CDR2 YYNGEE. The CDR3 spans 14 residues. CDR3 amino acids: CASSETGASETQYF. CDR3 nucleotide sequence: TGTGCCAGCAGTGAGACAGGGGCGAGCGAGACCCAGTACTTC.

V usage is TRBV3-1 and J usage is TRBJ2-3; 7 nucleotides match TRBD2. The V gene's germline CDR1 is LGHDT and CDR2 YNNKEL (reference sequence). V shed 3 bases, J shed 1 base, and the junction held 13 bases outside the gene matches. The CDR3 length is 18 residues. The CDR3 coding sequence is TGTGCCAGCAGCCACTTACCCTCCCCAGGACTAGGCACAGATACGCAGTATTTT. Translating gives CASSHLPSPGLGTDTQYF.

The sample holds many counts of this clonotype. The V and J genes are TRBV29-1 and TRBJ2-5, with D hard to call. V lost 4 bases to trimming and J lost 8 bases, with 11 bases between them. The CDR3 consists of 11 residues. Germline V lookup: CDR1 SQVTM, CDR2 ANQGSEA. CDR3 residues: CSVGLESTQYF. The CDR3 bases are TGCAGCGTTGGGCTGGAGTCCACCCAGTACTTC.

This clonotype was observed a few times. This chain uses TRBV5-1 with TRBJ1-2; no firm D call. Deletions cut 1 base from V and 5 bases from J, with 12 bases between. The CDR3 runs to 14 residues. CDR1 is SGHRS and CDR2 is YFSETQ in the germline V gene. The CDR3 here is CASSLMGPEYGYTF. The CDR3 DNA sequence: TGCGCCAGCAGCTTGATGGGCCCGGAATATGGCTACACCTTC. Drawing the rest from reference TRBV5-1 and TRBJ1-2, the complete variable domain is KAGVTQTPRYLIKTRGQQVTLSCSPISGHRSVSWYQQTPGQGLQFLFEYFSETQRNKGNFPGRFSGRQFSNSRSEMNVSTLELGDSALYLCASSLMGPEYGYTFGSGTRLTVV.

This chain connects TRBV6-6 to TRBJ2-1; 9 bases match TRBD2. Unmatched junction bases numbered 12, after V lost 9 bases and J lost 0 bases. CDR3 length: 17 amino acids. The germline V gene encodes CDR1 MNHNY and CDR2 SVGAGI (reference sequence). The CDR3 DNA reads TGTGCCAGTAGACCTTTTAGCGGGGGTAGCTCCTACAATGAGCAGTTCTTC. Protein product: CASRPFSGGSSYNEQFF.

This clonotype has only a few counts. The V and J genes are TRBV7-9 and TRBJ1-2; 8 nucleotides agree with TRBD1. This CDR3 has 13 amino acids. CDR1 and CDR2 (germline): SEHNR, FQNEAQ (reference sequence). V lost 5 bases to trimming and J lost 8 bases; unmatched junction nucleotides: 7. CDR3 coding DNA: TGTGCCAGCAGCCTTGGACAGGGCCAGGGCTACACCTTC. It codes for CASSLGQGQGYTF.

V usage is TRBV10-2 and J usage is TRBJ2-7; TRBD2 agrees at 10 bases. Germline trimming cut 4 bases from V and 10 bases from J; bases unmatched to any gene: 13. CDR3 length equals 15 residues. Germline V lookup: CDR1 WSHSY, CDR2 SAAADI. CDR3 nucleotides: TGCGCCAGCAGTGGGACTAGCGGTGGGGGAGAGACTCAGTACTTC. The encoded protein is CASSGTSGGGETQYF.

The chain carries TRBV7-9 and TRBJ2-7, with 9 bases fitting TRBD2. With the DNA end fitting TRBJ2-1 better, the J assignment may be wrong. Germline CDR1 reads SEHNR; CDR2 reads FQNEAQ (reference sequence). There are 17 residues in the CDR3. The CDR3 DNA reads as TGTGCCAGCAGCTTCGCTAGCGGGGTAAATATCGACAATGAGCAGTTCTTC. Protein sequence: CASSFASGVNIDNEQFF.

This clonotype was seen a handful of times. This chain uses TRBV12-3 or TRBV12-4 with TRBJ2-7; unclear D gene. There are 15 residues in the CDR3. Trimming took off 0 bases at V and 0 bases at J, with 9 bases between the two ends. CDR3 in amino acids: CASSLASPGSYEQYF. The CDR3 DNA reads TGTGCCAGCAGTTTAGCGTCACCGGGCTCCTACGAGCAGTACTTC.

This clonotype has more than one count but fewer than ten. V gene TRBV7-3 combines with J gene TRBJ2-3; 7 bases fit TRBD1. The CDR3 loop spans 15 amino acids. J was trimmed by 6 bases and V by 0 bases; bases with no gene match: 6. Germline CDR1 and CDR2: SGHTA and FQGTGA. This chain's CDR3 is CASSLTGTVTDTQYF. The CDR3, as DNA: TGTGCCAGCAGCTTAACTGGGACAGTCACGGATACGCAGTATTTT.

The chain links TRBV28 to TRBJ2-2; D is uncertain. The length of the CDR3 is 15 residues. The V end lost 5 bases, the J end lost 4 bases, and 14 bases lay between the germline ends. Per the germline V gene, CDR1 is MDHEN and CDR2 is SYDVKM. The CDR3 nucleotides are TGTGCCAGCAGTCCGAGGCTACTACGCACCGGGGAGCTGTTTTTT. Encoded protein: CASSPRLLRTGELFF.

V is TRBV30 and J is TRBJ2-5, with 10 bases fitting TRBD2. This CDR3 comprises 15 residues. The V gene's germline CDR1 is GTSNPN and CDR2 SVGIG (reference sequence). V gave up 0 bases and J gave up 5 bases; unmatched junction bases: 6. CDR3 sequence reads: CAWSVGLAGEETQYF. CDR3 DNA: TGTGCCTGGAGTGTAGGTCTAGCGGGAGAGGAGACCCAGTACTTC.

Regarding this clonotype: A single base separates this from a much larger clone, so it may be a read error. V gene TRBV4-2 combines with J gene TRBJ2-7; 12 bases line up with TRBD2. Looked up from germline, CDR1 is LGHNA and CDR2 is YNFKEQ. The CDR3 runs 17 residues. The CDR3 region has the DNA TGTGCCTGCAGCCAGGCCCTGACTAGCGGGAGATCCTACGAGCAGTACTTC. It is translated as CACSQALTSGRSYEQYF.

The chain is built from TRBV25-1 and TRBJ2-3; 7 bases align to TRBD2. From germline, CDR1 is MGHDK and CDR2 SYGVNS. The CDR3 consists of 15 residues. Trimming cost V 2 bases and J 2 bases; bases outside gene matches: 4. CDR3 sequence reads: CASSELADATDTQYF. The DNA of the CDR3 is TGTGCCAGCAGTGAACTAGCGGATGCCACAGATACGCAGTATTTT. Full variable domain (outside the CDR3, taken from reference TRBV25-1 and TRBJ2-3): EADIYQTPRYLVIGTGKKITLECSQTMGHDKMYWYQQDPGMELHLIHYSYGVNSTEKGDLSSESTVSRIRTEHFPLTLESARPSHTSQYLCASSELADATDTQYFGPGTRLTVL.

This rearrangement joins TRBV2 to TRBJ1-5; D unclear. Germline CDR1 and CDR2: SNHLY and FYNNEI. The CDR3 extends over 11 amino acids. Trimming removed 8 bases from V and 5 bases from J, with 7 bases in between. CDR3: CASRRYQPQHF. The CDR3 DNA sequence: TGTGCCAGCCGACGGTATCAGCCCCAGCATTTT.

The V gene is TRBV12-3 or TRBV12-4, the J gene TRBJ2-3, with 7 bases matching TRBD1. With 6 bases clipped from V and 1 base from J, the junction kept 10 bases outside the gene matches. This CDR3 contains 16 residues. CDR3 residues: CASSPRPGQGTDTQYF. CDR3 nucleotide sequence: TGTGCCAGCAGCCCCAGGCCAGGACAGGGCACAGATACGCAGTATTTT.

This chain links TRBV9 with TRBJ1-1; TRBD1 is a possible D gene (6 bases). Germline V lookup: CDR1 SGDLS, CDR2 YYNGEE. V gave up 5 bases and J gave up 4 bases, with 21 bases separating them. CDR3 length equals 16 residues. CDR3 residues: CASRDPRGNDGTEAFF. CDR3 coding DNA: TGTGCCAGCAGGGACCCTAGGGGGAATGATGGCACTGAAGCTTTCTTT.

This chain links TRBV27 with TRBJ1-1; TRBD1 might be the D (5 bases). Germline loops: CDR1 MNHEY, CDR2 SMNVEV (reference sequence). The V end was cut by 3 bases, the J end by 1 base, with 18 bases between. The CDR3 is 17 amino acids. CDR3 loop: CASSFRLRGPANTEAFF. DNA of the CDR3: TGTGCCAGCAGTTTTAGGTTGCGGGGACCCGCGAACACTGAAGCTTTCTTT.

This clonotype was seen once. One base away lies a much larger clone, so this may be a sequencing read error. The chain joins TRBV28 to TRBJ1-2, with D possibly matching TRBD1 (5 bases). This CDR3 comprises 12 residues. Germline assignment: CDR1 MDHEN and CDR2 SYDVKM. Trimming took 7 bases from V and 7 from J, leaving 13 bases between them. CDR3 nucleotide sequence: TGTGCCAGCATTTTTGGTCAGGGTGGCTACACCTTC. This gives the protein CASIFGQGGYTF.